The entry below gives a single TCR beta chain sequence along with its context. In the original workflow: Scientists estimated how many nucleated cells there were by amplifying reference gene primers. Sequenced by immunoSEQ multiplex PCR; TCRdb stores in-frame clones only, minus some. The D gene and trimming were derived from the DNA, and the V and J assignments and clone size from that table. The sample lists 90,000 or so clones, 65% to 90% occurring once. This sample stems from a study of blood T cell repertoires in COVID-19. Study overall: Italy, Spain and the United States were the sources of the convalescent and acute COVID-19 samples. Sources were T cells, B-cell-depleted T cells, or PBMCs; the material itself was cDNA or gDNA.

This receptor was obtained from a man in his 60s with acute or convalescent COVID-19. The sequenced sample consisted of peripheral blood.

In DNA, the CDR3 is TGTGCTAAACATAGCGGGAGTCGGTACGAGCAGTACTTC. It translates to CAKHSGSRYEQYF. The genes are TRBV12-5 and TRBJ2-7, with 9 bases lining up with TRBD2. Germline V gene data show CDR1 as LGHNT and CDR2 as FRNRAP. The trim removed 10 bases at V and 4 bases at J, leaving 8 bases unmatched. This CDR3 region has 13 residues.